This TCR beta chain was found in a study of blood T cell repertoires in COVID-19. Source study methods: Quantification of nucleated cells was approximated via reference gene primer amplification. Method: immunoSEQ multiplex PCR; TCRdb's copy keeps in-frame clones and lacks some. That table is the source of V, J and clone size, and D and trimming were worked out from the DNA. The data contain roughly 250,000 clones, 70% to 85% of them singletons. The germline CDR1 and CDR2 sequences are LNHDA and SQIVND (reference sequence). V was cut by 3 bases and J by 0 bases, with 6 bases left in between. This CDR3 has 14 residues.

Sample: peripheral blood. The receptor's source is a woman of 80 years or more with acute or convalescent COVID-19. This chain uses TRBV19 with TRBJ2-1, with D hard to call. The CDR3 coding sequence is TGTGCCAGTAGTATCCTGAGCTCCTACAATGAGCAGTTCTTC. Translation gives CASSILSSYNEQFF.